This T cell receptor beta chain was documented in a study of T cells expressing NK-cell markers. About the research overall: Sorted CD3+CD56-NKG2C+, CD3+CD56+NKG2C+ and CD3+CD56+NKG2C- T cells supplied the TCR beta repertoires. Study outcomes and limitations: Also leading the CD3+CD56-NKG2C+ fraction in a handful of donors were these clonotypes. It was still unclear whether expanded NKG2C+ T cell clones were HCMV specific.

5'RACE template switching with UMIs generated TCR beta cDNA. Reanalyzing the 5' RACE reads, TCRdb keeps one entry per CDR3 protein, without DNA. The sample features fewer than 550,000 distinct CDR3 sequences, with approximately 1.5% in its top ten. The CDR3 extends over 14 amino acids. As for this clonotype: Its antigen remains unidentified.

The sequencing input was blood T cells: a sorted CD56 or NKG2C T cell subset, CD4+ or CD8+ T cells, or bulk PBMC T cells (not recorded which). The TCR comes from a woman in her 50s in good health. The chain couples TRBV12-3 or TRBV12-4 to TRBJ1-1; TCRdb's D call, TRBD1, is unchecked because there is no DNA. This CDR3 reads CASRPRDTYTEAFF.